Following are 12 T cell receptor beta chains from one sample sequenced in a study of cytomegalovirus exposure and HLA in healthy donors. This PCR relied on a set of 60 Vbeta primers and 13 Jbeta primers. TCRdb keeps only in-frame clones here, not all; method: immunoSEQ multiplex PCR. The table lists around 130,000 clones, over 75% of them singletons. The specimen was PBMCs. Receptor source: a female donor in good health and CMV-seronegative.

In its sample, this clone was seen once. In nucleotides, the CDR3 is TGTGCCAGCAGTGAGGGACTAGCGGGAGGCACCACAGATACGCAGTATTTT. It yields the protein CASSEGLAGGTTDTQYF. V usage is TRBV6-1 and J usage is TRBJ2-3; 15 bases are shared with TRBD2. The J segment lost 2 bases and the V segment lost 3 bases, leaving 3 bases of the junction unmatched. The CDR3 sequence is 17 residues long. The germline gives CDR1 MNHNS, CDR2 SASEGT.

CDR3 coding DNA: TGTGCCAGCAGCTCCGGGACAGGTAGTTATAGCAATCAGCCCCAGCATTTT. This codes for CASSSGTGSYSNQPQHF. J is TRBJ1-5 and V is TRBV7-9; the match to TRBD1 covers 8 bases. CDR1 is SEHNR, CDR2 FQNEAQ, per germline (reference sequence). Losses at the gene ends were 4 bases for V and 0 bases for J; bases not matched to a gene: 8. The CDR3 extends over 17 amino acids.

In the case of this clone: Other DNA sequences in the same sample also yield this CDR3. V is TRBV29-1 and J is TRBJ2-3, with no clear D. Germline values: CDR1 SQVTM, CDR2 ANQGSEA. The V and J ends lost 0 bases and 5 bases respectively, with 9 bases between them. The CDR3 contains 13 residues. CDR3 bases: TGCAGCGTTGAAGATTCGGGTGGAGATACGCAGTATTTT. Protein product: CSVEDSGGDTQYF.

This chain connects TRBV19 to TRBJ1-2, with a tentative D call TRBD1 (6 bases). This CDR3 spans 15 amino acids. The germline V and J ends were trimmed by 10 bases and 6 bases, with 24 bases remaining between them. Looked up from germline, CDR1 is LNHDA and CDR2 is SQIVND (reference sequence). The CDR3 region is CATKDSGKAPNGYTF. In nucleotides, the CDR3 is TGTGCCACCAAGGACAGCGGCAAAGCGCCAAATGGCTACACCTTC.

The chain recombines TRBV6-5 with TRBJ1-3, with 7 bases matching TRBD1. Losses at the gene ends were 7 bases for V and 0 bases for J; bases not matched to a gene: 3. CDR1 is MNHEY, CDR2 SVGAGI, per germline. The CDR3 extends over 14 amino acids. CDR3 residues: CASKTGSSGNTIYF. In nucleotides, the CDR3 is TGTGCCAGCAAGACAGGGTCCTCTGGAAACACCATATATTTT.

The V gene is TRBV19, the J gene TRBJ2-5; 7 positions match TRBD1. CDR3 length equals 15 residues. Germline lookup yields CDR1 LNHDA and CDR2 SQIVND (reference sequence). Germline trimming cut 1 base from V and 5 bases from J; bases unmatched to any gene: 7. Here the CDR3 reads CASSIGKGGSETQYF. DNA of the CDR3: TGTGCCAGTAGTATAGGAAAAGGGGGCTCGGAGACCCAGTACTTC.

The CDR3 spells CASSYSLDRAAYEQYF. The CDR3, as DNA: TGTGCCAGCAGTTACTCCCTTGACAGGGCCGCCTACGAGCAGTACTTC. The chain combines TRBV6-5 with TRBJ2-7; 7 nucleotides align to TRBD1. J lost 2 bases, V lost 0 bases, and 7 bases had no gene match. The CDR3 has 16 residues. Looked up from germline, CDR1 is MNHEY and CDR2 is SVGAGI.

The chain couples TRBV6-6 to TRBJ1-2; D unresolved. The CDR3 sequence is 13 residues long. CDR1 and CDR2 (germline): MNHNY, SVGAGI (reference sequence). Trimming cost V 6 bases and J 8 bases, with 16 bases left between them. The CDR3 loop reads CASSADGFGGYTF. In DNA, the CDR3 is TGTGCCAGCAGCGCTGACGGCTTCGGGGGCTACACCTTC.

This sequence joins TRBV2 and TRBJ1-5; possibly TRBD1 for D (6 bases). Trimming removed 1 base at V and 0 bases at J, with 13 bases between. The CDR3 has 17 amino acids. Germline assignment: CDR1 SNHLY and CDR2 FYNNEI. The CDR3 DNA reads TGTGCCAGCAGTGAAGAGGGGGTGAGCTATAGCAATCAGCCCCAGCATTTT. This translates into CASSEEGVSYSNQPQHF.

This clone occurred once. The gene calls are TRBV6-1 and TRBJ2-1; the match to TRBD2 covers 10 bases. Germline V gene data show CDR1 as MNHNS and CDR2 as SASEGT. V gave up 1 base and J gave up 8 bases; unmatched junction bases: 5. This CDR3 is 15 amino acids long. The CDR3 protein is CASSEVASGSHEQFF. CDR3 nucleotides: TGTGCCAGCAGTGAAGTGGCTAGCGGGAGCCATGAGCAGTTCTTC.

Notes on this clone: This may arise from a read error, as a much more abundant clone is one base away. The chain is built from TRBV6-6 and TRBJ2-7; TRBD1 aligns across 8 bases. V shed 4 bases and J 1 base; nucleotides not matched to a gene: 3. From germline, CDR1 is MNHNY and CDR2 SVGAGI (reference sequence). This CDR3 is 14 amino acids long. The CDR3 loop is CASSLGQASYEQYF. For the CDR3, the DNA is TGTGCCAGCAGTTTGGGACAGGCATCCTACGAGCAGTACTTC.

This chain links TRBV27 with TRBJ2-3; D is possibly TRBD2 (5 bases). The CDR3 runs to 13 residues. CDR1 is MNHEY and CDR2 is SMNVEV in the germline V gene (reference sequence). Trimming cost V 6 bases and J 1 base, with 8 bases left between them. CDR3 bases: TGTGCCAGCAGCGCGAGGGGCACAGATACGCAGTATTTT. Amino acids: CASSARGTDTQYF.